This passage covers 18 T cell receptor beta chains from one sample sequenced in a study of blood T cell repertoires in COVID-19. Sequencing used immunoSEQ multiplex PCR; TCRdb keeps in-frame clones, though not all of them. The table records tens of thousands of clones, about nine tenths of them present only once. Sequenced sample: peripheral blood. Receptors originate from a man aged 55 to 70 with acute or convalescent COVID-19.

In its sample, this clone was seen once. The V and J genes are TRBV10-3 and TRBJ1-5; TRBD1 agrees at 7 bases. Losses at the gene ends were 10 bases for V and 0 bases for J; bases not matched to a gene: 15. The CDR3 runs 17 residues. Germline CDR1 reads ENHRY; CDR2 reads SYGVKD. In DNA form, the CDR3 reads TGTGCCAAGACAGGGCGGACAGTTACGTATAGCAATCAGCCCCAGCATTTT. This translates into CAKTGRTVTYSNQPQHF.

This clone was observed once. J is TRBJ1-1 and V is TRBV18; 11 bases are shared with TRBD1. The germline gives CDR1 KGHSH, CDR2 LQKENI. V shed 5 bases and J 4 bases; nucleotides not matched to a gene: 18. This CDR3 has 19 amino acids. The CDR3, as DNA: TGTGCCAGCTCATTCCGGACAGGGGGCGTCGCCGAGATAGGCACTGAAGCTTTCTTT. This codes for CASSFRTGGVAEIGTEAFF.

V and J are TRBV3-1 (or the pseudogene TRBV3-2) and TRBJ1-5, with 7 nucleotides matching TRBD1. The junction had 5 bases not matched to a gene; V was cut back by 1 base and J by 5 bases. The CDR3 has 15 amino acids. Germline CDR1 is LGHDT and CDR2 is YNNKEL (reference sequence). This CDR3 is CASSQGGQNYQPQHF. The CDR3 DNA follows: TGTGCCAGCAGCCAAGGGGGACAGAATTATCAGCCCCAGCATTTT.

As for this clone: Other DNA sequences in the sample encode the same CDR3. CDR3 DNA sequence: TGTGCCAGCAGTGCTAGCGGGGGACTAACAGATACGCAGTATTTT. This encodes CASSASGGLTDTQYF. The chain links TRBV25-1 to TRBJ2-3, with 10 bases that match TRBD2. The CDR3 loop spans 15 amino acids. The trim removed 4 bases at V and 3 bases at J, leaving 4 bases unmatched. Germline CDR1 and CDR2: MGHDK and SYGVNS.

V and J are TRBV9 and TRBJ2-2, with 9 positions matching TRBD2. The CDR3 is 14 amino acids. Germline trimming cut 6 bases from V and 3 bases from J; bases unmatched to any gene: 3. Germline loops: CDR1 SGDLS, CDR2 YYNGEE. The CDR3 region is CASTRLADTGELFF. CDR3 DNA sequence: TGTGCCAGCACCAGACTAGCGGACACCGGGGAGCTGTTTTTT.

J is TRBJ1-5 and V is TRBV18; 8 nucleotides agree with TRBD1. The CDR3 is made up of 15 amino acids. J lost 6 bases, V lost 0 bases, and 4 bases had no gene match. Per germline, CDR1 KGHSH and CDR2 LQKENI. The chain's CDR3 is CASSPPRQGPQPQHF. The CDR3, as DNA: TGTGCCAGCTCACCACCCAGACAGGGGCCTCAGCCCCAGCATTTT.

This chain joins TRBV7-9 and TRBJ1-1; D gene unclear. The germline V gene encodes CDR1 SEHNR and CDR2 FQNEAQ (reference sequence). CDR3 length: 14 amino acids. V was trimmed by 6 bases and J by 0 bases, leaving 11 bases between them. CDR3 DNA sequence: TGTGCCAGCAGTCCCCCCAGAATGAACACTGAAGCTTTCTTT. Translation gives CASSPPRMNTEAFF.

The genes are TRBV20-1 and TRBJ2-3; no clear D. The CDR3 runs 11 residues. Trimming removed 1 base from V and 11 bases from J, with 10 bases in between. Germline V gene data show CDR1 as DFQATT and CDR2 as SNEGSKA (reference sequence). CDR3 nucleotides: TGCAGTGCTAGAGCCGAGACAAGGCAGTATTTT. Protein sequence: CSARAETRQYF.

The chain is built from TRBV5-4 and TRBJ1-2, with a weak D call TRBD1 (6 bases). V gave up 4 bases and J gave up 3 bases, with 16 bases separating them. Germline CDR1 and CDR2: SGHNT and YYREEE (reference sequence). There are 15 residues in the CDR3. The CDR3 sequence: CASSPRRGEDYGYTF. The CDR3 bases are TGTGCCAGCAGCCCACGCAGGGGAGAGGACTATGGCTACACCTTC.

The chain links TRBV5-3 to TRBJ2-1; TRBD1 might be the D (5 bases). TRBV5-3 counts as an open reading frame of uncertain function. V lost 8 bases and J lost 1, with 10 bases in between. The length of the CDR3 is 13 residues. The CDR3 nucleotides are TGTGCCAGTGACAGTGATTCCTACAATGAGCAGTTCTTC. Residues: CASDSDSYNEQFF.

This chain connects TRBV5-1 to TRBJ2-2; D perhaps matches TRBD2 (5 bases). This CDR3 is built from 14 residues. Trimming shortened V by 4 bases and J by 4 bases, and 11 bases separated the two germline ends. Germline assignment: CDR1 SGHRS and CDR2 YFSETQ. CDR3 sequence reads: CASSERVATGELFF. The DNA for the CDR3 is TGCGCCAGCAGCGAGAGGGTGGCCACCGGGGAGCTGTTTTTT. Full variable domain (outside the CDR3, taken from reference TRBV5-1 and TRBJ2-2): KAGVTQTPRYLIKTRGQQVTLSCSPISGHRSVSWYQQTPGQGLQFLFEYFSETQRNKGNFPGRFSGRQFSNSRSEMNVSTLELGDSALYLCASSERVATGELFFGEGSRLTVL.

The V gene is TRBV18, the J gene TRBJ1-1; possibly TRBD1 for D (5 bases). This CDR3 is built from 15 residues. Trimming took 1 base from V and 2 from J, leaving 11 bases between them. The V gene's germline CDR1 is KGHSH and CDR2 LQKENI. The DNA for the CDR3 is TGTGCCAGCTCACCACTGACAGACACTAACACTGAAGCTTTCTTT. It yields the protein CASSPLTDTNTEAFF.

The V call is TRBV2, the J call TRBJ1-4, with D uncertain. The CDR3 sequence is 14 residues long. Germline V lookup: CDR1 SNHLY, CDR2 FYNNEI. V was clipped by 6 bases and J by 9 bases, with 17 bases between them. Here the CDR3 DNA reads TGTGCCAGCAGCCCTATTCGAGGAGATCAAAAACTGTTTTTT. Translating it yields CASSPIRGDQKLFF.

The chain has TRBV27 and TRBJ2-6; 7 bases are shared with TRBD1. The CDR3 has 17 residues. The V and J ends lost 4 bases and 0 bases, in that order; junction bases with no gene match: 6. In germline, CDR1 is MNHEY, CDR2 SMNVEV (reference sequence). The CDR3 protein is CASSSPDRDSGANVLTF. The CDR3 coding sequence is TGTGCCAGCAGTTCACCAGACAGGGACTCTGGGGCCAACGTCCTGACTTTC.

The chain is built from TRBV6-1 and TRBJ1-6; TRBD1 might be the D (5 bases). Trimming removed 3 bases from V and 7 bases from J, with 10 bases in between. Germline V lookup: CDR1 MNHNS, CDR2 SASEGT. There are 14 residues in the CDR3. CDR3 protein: CASSESGFNSPLHF. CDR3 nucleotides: TGTGCCAGCAGTGAGTCAGGGTTCAATTCACCCCTCCACTTT.

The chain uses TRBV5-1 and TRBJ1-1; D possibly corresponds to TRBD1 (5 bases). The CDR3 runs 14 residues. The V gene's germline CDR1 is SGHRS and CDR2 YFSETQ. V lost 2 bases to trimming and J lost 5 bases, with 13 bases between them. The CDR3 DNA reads TGCGCCAGCAGCTTCCAGGGTGGGTATACTGAAGCTTTCTTT. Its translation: CASSFQGGYTEAFF.

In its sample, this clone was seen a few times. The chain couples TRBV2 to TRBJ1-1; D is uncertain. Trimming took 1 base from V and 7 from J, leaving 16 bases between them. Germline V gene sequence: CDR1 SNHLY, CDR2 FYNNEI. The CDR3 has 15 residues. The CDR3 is CASSEVSFQTDEAFF. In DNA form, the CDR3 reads TGTGCCAGCAGTGAAGTCTCCTTTCAAACTGATGAAGCTTTCTTT.

Here the CDR3 DNA reads TGTGCCAGCTTTCGGCAAGCGCCCCGTCAGCCCCAGCATTTT. As protein: CASFRQAPRQPQHF. The V gene is TRBV7-3, the J gene TRBJ1-5, with D hard to call. The germline V and J ends were trimmed by 8 bases and 6 bases, with 17 bases remaining between them. CDR1 is SGHTA and CDR2 is FQGTGA in the germline V gene. The CDR3 extends over 14 amino acids.